The 7 T cell receptor beta chains below were found in one sample sequenced in a study of cytomegalovirus exposure and HLA in healthy donors. The PCR used 60 Vbeta and 13 Jbeta primers. Libraries were prepared by immunoSEQ multiplex PCR; TCRdb keeps only in-frame clonotypes and omits some of them. The sample includes some 170,000 clones, approximately 70% seen only once; the top ten take under 2.5%. The sequencing sample was made of PBMCs. The receptors stem from a human donor in good health.

The chain employs TRBV6-5 and TRBJ1-1; maybe TRBD1 (5 bases). This CDR3 has 12 residues. Trimming took off 2 bases at V and 6 bases at J, with 7 bases between the two ends. Germline V gives CDR1 MNHEY, CDR2 SVGAGI. CDR3 sequence reads: CASSYGAAEAFF. The CDR3 bases are TGTGCCAGCAGTTACGGGGCGGCTGAAGCTTTCTTT.

V and J are TRBV11-2 and TRBJ1-5, with TRBD1 matching over 8 bases. Germline V lookup: CDR1 SGHAT, CDR2 FQNNGV. CDR3 size: 16 residues. The ends lost 6 bases at V and 5 bases at J; junction bases unmatched: 12. In DNA, the CDR3 is TGTGCCAGCAGTTCGTACCCAGGGGGCCAGGATCAGCCCCAGCATTTT. Its translation: CASSSYPGGQDQPQHF.

The genes are TRBV19 and TRBJ1-5, with TRBD1 matching over 8 bases. The CDR3 has 14 amino acids. Trimming removed 7 bases from V and 7 bases from J; junction bases left unmatched: 9. The germline V gene has CDR1 LNHDA and CDR2 SQIVND (reference sequence). The CDR3 DNA reads TGTGCCAGTATTAAGACAGGGGAGGGCCAGCCCCAGCATTTT. Protein product: CASIKTGEGQPQHF.

The chain combines TRBV7-9 with TRBJ1-3, with D unclear. This CDR3 comprises 12 residues. Looked up from germline, CDR1 is SEHNR and CDR2 is FQNEAQ (reference sequence). V lost 4 bases and J lost 3, with 4 bases in between. The CDR3 nucleotides read TGTGCCAGCAGCTCCGGTGGAAACACCATATATTTT. Its protein product is CASSSGGNTIYF.

The chain links TRBV21-1 to TRBJ1-4. TRBV21-1 is a documented pseudogene. This CDR3 has 15 amino acids. The CDR3 DNA follows: TGTGCCAGCAGCTGGCGACTCCAAGTAGACGAAAAACTGTTTTTT. Translation: CASSWRLQVDEKLFF.

This clone was seen a handful of times. CDR3 nucleotide sequence: TGTGCCAGCAGCGGCGGAGGCGGGGGGAACACTGAAGCTTTCTTT. Translating gives CASSGGGGGNTEAFF. V is TRBV5-4 and J is TRBJ1-1, with TRBD1 as a possible D gene (5 bases). The CDR3 totals 15 residues. Germline CDR1 and CDR2: SGHNT and YYREEE (reference sequence). Trimming pared 4 bases from V and 1 base from J, leaving 14 bases between.

The chain is built from TRBV7-2 and TRBJ1-1, with D perhaps matching TRBD1 (5 bases). V lost 1 base and J lost 8, with 23 bases in between. CDR1 and CDR2 from the germline V gene are SGHTA and FQGNSA. The length of the CDR3 is 17 residues. This CDR3 is CASSLGPWGLNPAEAFF. The CDR3 DNA follows: TGTGCCAGCAGCTTAGGACCGTGGGGCTTAAATCCAGCGGAAGCTTTCTTT. Variable domain in full (rest from reference TRBV7-2 and TRBJ1-1): GAGVSQSPSNKVTEKGKDVELRCDPISGHTALYWYRQSLGQGLEFLIYFQGNSAPDKSGLPSDRFSAERTGGSVSTLTIQRTQQEDSAVYLCASSLGPWGLNPAEAFFGQGTRLTVV.